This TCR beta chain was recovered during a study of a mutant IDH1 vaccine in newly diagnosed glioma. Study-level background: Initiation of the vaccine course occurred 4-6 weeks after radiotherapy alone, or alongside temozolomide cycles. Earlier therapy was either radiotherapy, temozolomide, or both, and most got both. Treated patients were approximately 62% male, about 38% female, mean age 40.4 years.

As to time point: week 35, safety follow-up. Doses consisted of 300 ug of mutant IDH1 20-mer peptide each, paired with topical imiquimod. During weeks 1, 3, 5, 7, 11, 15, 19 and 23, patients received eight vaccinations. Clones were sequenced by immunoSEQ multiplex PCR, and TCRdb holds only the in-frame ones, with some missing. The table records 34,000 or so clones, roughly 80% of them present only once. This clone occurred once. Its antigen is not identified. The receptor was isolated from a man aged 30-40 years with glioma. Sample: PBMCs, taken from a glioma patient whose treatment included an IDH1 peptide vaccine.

CDR3 nucleotide sequence: TGCGCCAGCAGCTCCACGGGAGGCGGCCGGGAGCAGTACTTC. Amino acids: CASSSTGGGREQYF. The chain employs TRBV4-1 and TRBJ2-7, with TRBD2 matching over 7 bases. This CDR3 has 14 amino acids. V gave up 5 bases and J gave up 7 bases; unmatched junction bases: 11. Germline V gives CDR1 MGHRA, CDR2 YSYEKL.